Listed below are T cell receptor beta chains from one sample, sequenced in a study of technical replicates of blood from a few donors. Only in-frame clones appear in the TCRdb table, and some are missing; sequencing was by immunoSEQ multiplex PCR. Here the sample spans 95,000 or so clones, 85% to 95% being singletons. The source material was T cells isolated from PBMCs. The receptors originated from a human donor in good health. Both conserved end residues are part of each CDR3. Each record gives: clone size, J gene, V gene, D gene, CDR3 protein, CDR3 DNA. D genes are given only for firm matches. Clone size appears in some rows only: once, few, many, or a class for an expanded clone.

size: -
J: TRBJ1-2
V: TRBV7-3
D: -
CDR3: CASSLGQGEYYGYTF
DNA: TGTGCCAGCAGCTTGGGGCAAGGAGAATACTACGGCTACACCTTC

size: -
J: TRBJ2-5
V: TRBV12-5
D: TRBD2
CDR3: CASGPVTSGSSETQYF
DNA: TGTGCTAGTGGTCCGGTCACTAGCGGGAGCAGTGAGACCCAGTACTTC

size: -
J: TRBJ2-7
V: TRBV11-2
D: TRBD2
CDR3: CASSGGLVNEQYF
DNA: TGTGCCAGCAGCGGGGGACTAGTAAACGAGCAGTACTTC

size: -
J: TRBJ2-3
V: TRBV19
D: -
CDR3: CASSIYTDTQYF
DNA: TGTGCCAGTAGTATCTACACAGATACGCAGTATTTT

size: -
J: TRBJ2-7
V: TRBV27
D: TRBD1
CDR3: CASSPQGASYEQYF
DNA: TGTGCCAGCAGTCCTCAGGGGGCCTCCTACGAGCAGTACTTC

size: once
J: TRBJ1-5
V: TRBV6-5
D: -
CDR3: CASSPNDRNNQPQHF
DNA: TGTGCCAGCAGTCCTAATGACAGGAACAATCAGCCCCAGCATTTT

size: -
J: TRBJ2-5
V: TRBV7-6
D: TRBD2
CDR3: CASSLGAGGSETQYF
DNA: TGTGCCAGCAGCTTAGGGGCGGGAGGGTCGGAGACCCAGTACTTC

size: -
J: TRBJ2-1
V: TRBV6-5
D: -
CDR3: CASSLVHNIYNEQFF
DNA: TGTGCCAGCTCTCTAGTACACAATATCTACAATGAGCAGTTCTTC

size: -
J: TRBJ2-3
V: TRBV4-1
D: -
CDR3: CASSQFPDSSTDTQYF
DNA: TGCGCCAGCAGCCAATTTCCGGACTCCAGCACAGATACGCAGTATTTT

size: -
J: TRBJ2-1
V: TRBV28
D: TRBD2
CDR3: CASSTSTIAGTYNEQFF
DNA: TGTGCCAGCAGCACCTCGACTATAGCGGGAACCTACAATGAGCAGTTCTTC

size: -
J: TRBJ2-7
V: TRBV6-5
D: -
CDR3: CASSYGIGGYEQYF
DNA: TGTGCCAGCAGTTACGGAATCGGGGGCTACGAGCAGTACTTC

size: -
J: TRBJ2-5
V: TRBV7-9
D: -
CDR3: CASSPRDFSGETQYF
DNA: TGTGCCAGCAGCCCGCGGGACTTCTCAGGGGAGACCCAGTACTTC

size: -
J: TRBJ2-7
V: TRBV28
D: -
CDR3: CASSPGITGYEQYF
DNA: TGTGCCAGCAGTCCCGGGATTACTGGTTACGAGCAGTACTTC

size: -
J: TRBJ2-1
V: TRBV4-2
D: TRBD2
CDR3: CASSQSGTSGIYNEQFF
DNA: TGTGCCAGCAGCCAATCAGGGACTAGCGGGATATACAATGAGCAGTTCTTC

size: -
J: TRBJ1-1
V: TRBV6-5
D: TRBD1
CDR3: CASRTGTANTEAFF
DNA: TGTGCCAGCAGGACCGGGACAGCGAACACTGAAGCTTTCTTT

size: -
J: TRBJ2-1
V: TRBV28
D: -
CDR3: CASSFSTGLNEQFF
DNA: TGTGCCAGCAGTTTCTCCACAGGGTTAAATGAGCAGTTCTTC

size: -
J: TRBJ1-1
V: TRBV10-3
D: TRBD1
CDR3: CAIQTGTEAFF
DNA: TGTGCCATACAGACAGGGACTGAAGCTTTCTTT

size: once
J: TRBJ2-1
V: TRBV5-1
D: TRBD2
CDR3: CASSQRGNEQFF
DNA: TGCGCCAGCAGCCAGCGGGGCAATGAGCAGTTCTTC

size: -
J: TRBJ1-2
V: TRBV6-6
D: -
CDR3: CASSYSSQGGTTAF
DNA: TGTGCCAGCAGTTACTCGTCTCAGGGAGGCACTACGGCCTTC

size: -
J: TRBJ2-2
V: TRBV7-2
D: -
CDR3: CASSLGLGDTGELFF
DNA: TGTGCCAGCAGCTTAGGACTAGGAGACACCGGGGAGCTGTTTTTT

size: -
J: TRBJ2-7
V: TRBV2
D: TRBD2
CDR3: CASRGTSGRNEQYF
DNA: TGTGCCAGCAGGGGGACTAGCGGGAGAAACGAGCAGTACTTC

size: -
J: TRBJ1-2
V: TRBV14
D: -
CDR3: CASSPRYAGNGYTF
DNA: TGTGCCAGCAGCCCCCGGTATGCGGGAAATGGCTACACCTTC

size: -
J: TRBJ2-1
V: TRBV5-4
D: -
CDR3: CASSLSRKTYNEQFF
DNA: TGTGCCAGCAGCTTGTCTCGTAAAACCTACAATGAGCAGTTCTTC

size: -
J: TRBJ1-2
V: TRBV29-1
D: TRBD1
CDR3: CSVERQGGRGYTF
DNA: TGCAGCGTTGAAAGGCAGGGGGGACGCGGCTACACCTTC

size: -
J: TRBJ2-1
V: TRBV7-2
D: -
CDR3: CASSPGTSNEQFF
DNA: TGTGCCAGCAGCCCCGGGACATCAAATGAGCAGTTCTTC

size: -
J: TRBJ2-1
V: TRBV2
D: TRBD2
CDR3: CASRVLGAGGTNEQFF
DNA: TGTGCCAGCAGGGTCCTCGGAGCGGGAGGCACCAATGAGCAGTTCTTC